This entry describes one TCR beta chain. This specimen belongs to a study of blood T cell repertoires in COVID-19. As for the study in general: Sources were T cells, B-cell-depleted T cells, or PBMCs; the material itself was cDNA or gDNA.

Sequenced by immunoSEQ multiplex PCR; TCRdb stores in-frame clones only, minus some. The top ten hold roughly 14% of the sample, which has about 200,000 clones, 70% to 85% seen once. J gave up 2 bases and V 6 bases, and 8 bases lay outside the gene matches. The CDR3 is made up of 15 amino acids. Germline assignment: CDR1 MDHEN and CDR2 SYDVKM. Sequenced sample: peripheral blood. The chain uses TRBV28 and TRBJ2-7; 9 bases match TRBD1. The sequence derives from a man aged 50 or older who had recovered from COVID-19. The CDR3 loop is CASRTPGQGTYEQYF. In nucleotides, the CDR3 is TGTGCCAGCAGGACCCCGGGACAGGGCACCTACGAGCAGTACTTC.